This T cell receptor beta chain emerged from a study of CD8 T cells in Susac syndrome. From blood CD8+ and CD4+ T cells, the TCR beta chain was sequenced. The healthy controls were matched to patients by age and sex. Reverse transcription of roughly 0.45 to 1 ug RNA was performed with random hexamers. Each CDR3 protein is one row after TCRdb ran MiXCR on the immunoSEQ multiplex PCR reads. The table lists about 120,000 distinct CDR3 sequences, less than 95% of them singletons. Germline CDR1 and CDR2: SGHVS and FQNEAQ. V lost 0 bases to trimming and J lost 7 bases; unmatched junction nucleotides: 7. This CDR3 contains 16 residues.

The sequenced sample consisted of CD4+ T cells from PBMCs. The chain links TRBV7-8 to TRBJ2-1; 9 positions match TRBD2. The sequence was obtained from a human donor in good health. The CDR3 spells CASSLALLAGTNEQFF. The CDR3 region has the DNA TGTGCCAGCAGCTTAGCGCTCCTAGCGGGGACGAATGAGCAGTTCTTC.